This record concerns one T cell receptor (beta chain) sequence. Its antigen is as yet unknown. Germline lookup yields CDR1 SGHTA and CDR2 FQGNSA. The CDR3 has 12 amino acids. Trimming pared 5 bases from V and 7 bases from J, leaving 10 bases between. This record belongs to a study of OX40 agonist ivuxolimab in advanced cancers. Study-level background: Participants could have had prior anti-PD-1, anti-PD-L1 or anti-CTLA-4 therapy, and about 37% had some. General study points: The work left the antigen specificity of expanded peripheral T cells undetermined.

Clones were sequenced by immunoSEQ multiplex PCR, and TCRdb holds only the in-frame ones, with some missing. The repertoire consists of 55,000 to 75,000 clones, with approximately 85% occurring once and the leading ten covering approximately 1%. The source was CD4+ or CD8+ T cells sorted from blood, collected in a trial of the OX40 agonist ivuxolimab. The clonotype comes from an adult with an advanced solid tumor such as melanoma, head and neck, liver or kidney cancer. The V gene is TRBV7-2, the J gene TRBJ2-3; possible D gene TRBD2, 5 bases. In nucleotides, the CDR3 is TGTGCCAGCAGCCGCGGGTGGAATACGCAGTATTTT. This gives the protein CASSRGWNTQYF.